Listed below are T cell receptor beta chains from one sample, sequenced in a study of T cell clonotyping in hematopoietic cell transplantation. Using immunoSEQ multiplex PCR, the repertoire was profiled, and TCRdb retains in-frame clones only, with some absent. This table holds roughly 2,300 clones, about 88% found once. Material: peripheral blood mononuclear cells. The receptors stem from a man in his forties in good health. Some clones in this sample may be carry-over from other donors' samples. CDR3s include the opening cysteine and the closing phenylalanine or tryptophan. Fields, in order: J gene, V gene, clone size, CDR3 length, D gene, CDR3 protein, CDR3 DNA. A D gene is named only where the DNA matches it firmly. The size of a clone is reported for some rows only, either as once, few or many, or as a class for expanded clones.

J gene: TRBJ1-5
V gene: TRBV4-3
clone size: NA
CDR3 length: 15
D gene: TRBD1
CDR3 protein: CASSASATPGGGQHF
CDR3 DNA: TGCGCCAGCAGCGCAAGCGCTACCCCAGGGGGCGGCCAGCATTTT

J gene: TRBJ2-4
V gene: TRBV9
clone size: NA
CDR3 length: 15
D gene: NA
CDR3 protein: CASSAMGEAKNIQYF
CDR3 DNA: TGTGCCAGCAGCGCCATGGGGGAGGCCAAAAACATTCAGTACTTC

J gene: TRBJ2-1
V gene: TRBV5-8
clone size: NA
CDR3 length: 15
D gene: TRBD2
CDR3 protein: CASSLAGGAPDEQFF
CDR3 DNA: TGTGCCAGCAGCTTGGCCGGGGGGGCTCCGGATGAGCAGTTCTTC

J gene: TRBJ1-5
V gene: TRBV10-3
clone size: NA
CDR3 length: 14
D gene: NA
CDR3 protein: CAISESGHNQPQHF
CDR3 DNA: TGTGCCATCAGTGAGTCAGGGCACAATCAGCCCCAGCATTTT

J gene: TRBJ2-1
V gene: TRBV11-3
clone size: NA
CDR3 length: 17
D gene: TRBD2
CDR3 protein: CASSLGVAGGPFGEQFF
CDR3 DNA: TGTGCCAGCAGCTTGGGGGTAGCGGGGGGGCCCTTTGGTGAGCAGTTCTTC

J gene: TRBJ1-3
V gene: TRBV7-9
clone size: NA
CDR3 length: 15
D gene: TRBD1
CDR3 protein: CASSDRQGAGNTIYF
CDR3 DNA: TGTGCCAGCAGCGACCGACAGGGGGCGGGGAACACCATATATTTT

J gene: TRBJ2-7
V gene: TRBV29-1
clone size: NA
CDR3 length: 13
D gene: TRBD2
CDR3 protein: CSVRAGGAYEQYF
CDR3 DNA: TGCAGCGTTAGAGCGGGGGGCGCCTACGAGCAGTACTTC

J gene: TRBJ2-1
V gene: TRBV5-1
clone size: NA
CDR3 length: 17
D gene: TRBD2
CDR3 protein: CASSQILAGASYNEQFF
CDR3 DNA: TGCGCCAGCAGCCAAATACTAGCGGGGGCCTCCTACAATGAGCAGTTCTTC

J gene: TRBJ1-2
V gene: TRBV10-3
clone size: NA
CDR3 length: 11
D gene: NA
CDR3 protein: CAISSTGGYTF
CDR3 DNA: TGTGCCATCAGTTCCACAGGCGGCTACACCTTC

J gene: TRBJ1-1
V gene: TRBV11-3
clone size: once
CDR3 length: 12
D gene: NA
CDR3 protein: CASSLTNTEAFF
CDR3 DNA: TGTGCCAGCAGCCTCACTAACACTGAAGCTTTCTTT

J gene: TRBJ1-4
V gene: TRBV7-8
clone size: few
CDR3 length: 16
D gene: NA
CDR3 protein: CASSTGRLLSNEKLFF
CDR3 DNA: TGTGCCAGCAGCACCGGGAGACTGTTGTCTAATGAAAAACTGTTTTTT

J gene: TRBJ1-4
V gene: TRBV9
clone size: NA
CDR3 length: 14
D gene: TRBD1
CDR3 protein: CASGTGGSTEKLFF
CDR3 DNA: TGTGCCAGCGGGACAGGGGGCAGCACGGAAAAACTGTTTTTT

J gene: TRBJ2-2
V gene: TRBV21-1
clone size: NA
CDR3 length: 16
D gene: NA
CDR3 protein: CASSKKGEPCPGELFF
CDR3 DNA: TGTGCCAGCAGCAAAAAGGGGGAACCGTGTCCCGGGGAGCTGTTTTTT

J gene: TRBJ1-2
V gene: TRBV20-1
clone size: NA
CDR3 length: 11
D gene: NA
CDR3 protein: CSAGGASGYTF
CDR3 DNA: TGCAGTGCTGGAGGGGCGTCTGGCTACACCTTC

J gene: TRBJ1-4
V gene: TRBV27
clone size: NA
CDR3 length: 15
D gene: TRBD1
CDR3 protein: CASSPTGPWDEKLFF
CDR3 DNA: TGTGCCAGCAGCCCGACAGGGCCCTGGGATGAAAAACTGTTTTTT

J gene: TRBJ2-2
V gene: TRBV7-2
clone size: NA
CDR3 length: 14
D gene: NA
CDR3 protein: CASSLQGTTGELFF
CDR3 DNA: TGTGCCAGCAGCTTACAAGGGACGACCGGGGAGCTGTTTTTT

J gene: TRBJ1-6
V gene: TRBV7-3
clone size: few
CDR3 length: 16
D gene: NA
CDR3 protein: CASSFDRGPRTSPLHF
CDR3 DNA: TGTGCCAGCAGCTTCGATAGGGGCCCGAGAACTTCACCCCTCCACTTT

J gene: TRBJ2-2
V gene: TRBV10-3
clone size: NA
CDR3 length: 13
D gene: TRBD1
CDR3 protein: CAMTDRDTGELFF
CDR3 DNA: TGTGCCATGACCGACAGGGACACCGGGGAGCTGTTTTTT

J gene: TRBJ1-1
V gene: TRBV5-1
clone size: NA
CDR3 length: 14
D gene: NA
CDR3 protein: CASSLERLNTEAFF
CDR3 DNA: TGCGCCAGCAGCTTGGAACGGTTGAACACTGAAGCTTTCTTT

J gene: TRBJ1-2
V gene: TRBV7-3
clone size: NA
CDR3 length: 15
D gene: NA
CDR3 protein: CASSVSGDGRRGYTF
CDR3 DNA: TGTGCCAGCAGCGTGAGTGGGGACGGGCGTCGAGGCTACACCTTC

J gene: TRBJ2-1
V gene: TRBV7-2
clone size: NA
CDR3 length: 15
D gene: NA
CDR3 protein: CASSSGATYYNEQFF
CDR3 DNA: TGTGCCAGCAGCTCGGGGGCCACATATTACAATGAGCAGTTCTTC

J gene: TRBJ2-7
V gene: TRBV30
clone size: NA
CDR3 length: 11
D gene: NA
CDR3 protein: CAWSVLGSQYF
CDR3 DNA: TGTGCCTGGAGTGTACTTGGGTCCCAGTACTTC

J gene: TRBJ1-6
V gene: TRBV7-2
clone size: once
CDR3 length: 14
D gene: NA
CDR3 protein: CASSLWSYNSPLHF
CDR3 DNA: TGTGCCAGCAGCTTATGGTCCTATAATTCACCCCTCCACTTT

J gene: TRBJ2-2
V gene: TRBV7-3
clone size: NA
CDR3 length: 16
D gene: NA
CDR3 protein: CASSLLGGAVAGELFF
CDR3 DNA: TGTGCCAGCAGCCTACTTGGGGGGGCGGTGGCCGGGGAGCTGTTTTTT

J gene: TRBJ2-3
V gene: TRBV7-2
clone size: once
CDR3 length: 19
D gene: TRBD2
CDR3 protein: CASSARRLAGGDHTDTQYF
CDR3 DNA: TGTGCCAGCAGCGCCCGGCGACTAGCGGGGGGGGATCACACAGATACGCAGTATTTT

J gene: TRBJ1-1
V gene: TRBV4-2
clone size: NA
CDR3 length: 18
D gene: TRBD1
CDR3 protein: CASSHGRGTGAMNTEAFF
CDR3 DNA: TGTGCCAGCAGCCATGGTCGGGGGACAGGGGCCATGAACACTGAAGCTTTCTTT

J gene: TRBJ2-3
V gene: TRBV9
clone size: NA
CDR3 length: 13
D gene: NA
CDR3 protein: CASSALNTDTQYF
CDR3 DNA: TGTGCCAGCAGCGCTCTGAACACAGATACGCAGTATTTT

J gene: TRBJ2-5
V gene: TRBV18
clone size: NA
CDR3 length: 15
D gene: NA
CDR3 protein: CASSHETGAMETQYF
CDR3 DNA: TGTGCCAGCTCACACGAGACAGGAGCAATGGAGACCCAGTACTTC

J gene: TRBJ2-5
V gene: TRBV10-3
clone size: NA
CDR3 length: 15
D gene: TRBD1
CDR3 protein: CAISEKTGGKETQYF
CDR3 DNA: TGTGCCATCAGTGAGAAGACAGGGGGGAAGGAGACCCAGTACTTC

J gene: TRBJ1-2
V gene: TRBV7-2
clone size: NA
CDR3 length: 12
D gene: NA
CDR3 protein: CASSPGDFGYTF
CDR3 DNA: TGTGCCAGCAGCCCTGGGGATTTTGGCTACACCTTC

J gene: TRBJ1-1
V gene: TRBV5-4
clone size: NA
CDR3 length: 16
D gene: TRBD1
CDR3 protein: CASSRNPGTGNTEAFF
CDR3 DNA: TGTGCCAGCAGCCGAAACCCTGGGACAGGGAACACTGAAGCTTTCTTT

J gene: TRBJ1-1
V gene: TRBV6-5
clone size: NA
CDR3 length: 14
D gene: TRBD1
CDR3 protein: CASSYRQGFTEAFF
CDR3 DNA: TGTGCCAGCAGTTATCGACAGGGATTTACTGAAGCTTTCTTT

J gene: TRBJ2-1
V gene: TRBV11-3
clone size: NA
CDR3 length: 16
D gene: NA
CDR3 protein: CASSLLGGGGLNEQFF
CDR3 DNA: TGTGCCAGCAGCTTACTGGGTGGCGGTGGGTTGAATGAGCAGTTCTTC

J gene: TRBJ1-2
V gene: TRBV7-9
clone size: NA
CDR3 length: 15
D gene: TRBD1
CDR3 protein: CASSLGGGQGYGYTF
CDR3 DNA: TGTGCCAGCAGCTTAGGAGGGGGACAGGGTTATGGCTACACCTTC

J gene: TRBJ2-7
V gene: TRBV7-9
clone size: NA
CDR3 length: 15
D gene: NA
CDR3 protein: CASSQTEDSTYEQYF
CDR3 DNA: TGTGCCAGCAGCCAAACCGAGGACAGTACCTACGAGCAGTACTTC

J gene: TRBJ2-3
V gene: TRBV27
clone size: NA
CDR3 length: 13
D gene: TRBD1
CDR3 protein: CASRGQGLHTQYF
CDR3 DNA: TGTGCCAGCAGAGGACAGGGTTTGCATACGCAGTATTTT

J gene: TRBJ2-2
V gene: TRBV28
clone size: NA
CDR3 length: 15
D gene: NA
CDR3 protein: CASSFIGGAQGELFF
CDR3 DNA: TGTGCCAGCAGTTTCATAGGGGGTGCCCAAGGGGAGCTGTTTTTT

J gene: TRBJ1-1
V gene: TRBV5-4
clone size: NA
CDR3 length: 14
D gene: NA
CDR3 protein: CASSSEPKNTEAFF
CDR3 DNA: TGTGCCAGCAGCTCCGAACCAAAGAACACTGAAGCTTTCTTT

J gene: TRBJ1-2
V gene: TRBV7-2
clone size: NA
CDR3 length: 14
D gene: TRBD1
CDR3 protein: CASSFKTGNYGYTF
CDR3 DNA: TGTGCCAGCAGCTTTAAGACAGGGAACTATGGCTACACCTTC

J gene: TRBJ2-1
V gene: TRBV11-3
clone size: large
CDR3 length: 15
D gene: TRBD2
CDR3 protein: CASSLTSGSLNEQFF
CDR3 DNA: TGTGCCAGCAGCTTAACTAGCGGGAGTCTCAATGAGCAGTTCTTC

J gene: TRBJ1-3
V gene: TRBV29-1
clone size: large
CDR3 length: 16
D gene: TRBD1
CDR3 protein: CSAGGTGAISGNTIYF
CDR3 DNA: TGCAGCGCCGGAGGGACAGGGGCTATATCTGGAAACACCATATATTTT

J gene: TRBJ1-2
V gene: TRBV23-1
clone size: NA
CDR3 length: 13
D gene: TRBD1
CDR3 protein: CASTRTGGCGYTF
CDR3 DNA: TGCGCCAGCACTAGGACAGGGGGGTGCGGCTACACCTTC

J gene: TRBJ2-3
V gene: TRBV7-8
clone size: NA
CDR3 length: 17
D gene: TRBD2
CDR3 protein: CASSPLPPGGITDTQYF
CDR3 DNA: TGTGCCAGCAGCCCCCTCCCGCCGGGGGGGATCACAGATACGCAGTATTTT

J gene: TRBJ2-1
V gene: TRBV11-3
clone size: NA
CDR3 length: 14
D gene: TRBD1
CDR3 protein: CASSWAPGQGPQFF
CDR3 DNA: TGTGCCAGCAGTTGGGCCCCGGGACAGGGGCCCCAGTTCTTC

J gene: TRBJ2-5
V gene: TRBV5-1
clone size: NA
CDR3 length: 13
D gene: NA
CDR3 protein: CASGPAQMGTQYF
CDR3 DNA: TGCGCCAGCGGGCCGGCTCAAATGGGGACCCAGTACTTC

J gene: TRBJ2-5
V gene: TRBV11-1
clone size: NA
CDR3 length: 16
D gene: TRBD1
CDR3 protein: CASSLVRTGSRETQYF
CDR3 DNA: TGTGCCAGCAGCTTAGTTCGGACAGGGTCGAGAGAGACCCAGTACTTC

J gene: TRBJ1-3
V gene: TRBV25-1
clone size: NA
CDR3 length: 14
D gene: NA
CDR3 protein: CASSDRGAGNTIYF
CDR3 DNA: TGTGCCAGCAGTGATCGCGGAGCTGGAAACACCATATATTTT